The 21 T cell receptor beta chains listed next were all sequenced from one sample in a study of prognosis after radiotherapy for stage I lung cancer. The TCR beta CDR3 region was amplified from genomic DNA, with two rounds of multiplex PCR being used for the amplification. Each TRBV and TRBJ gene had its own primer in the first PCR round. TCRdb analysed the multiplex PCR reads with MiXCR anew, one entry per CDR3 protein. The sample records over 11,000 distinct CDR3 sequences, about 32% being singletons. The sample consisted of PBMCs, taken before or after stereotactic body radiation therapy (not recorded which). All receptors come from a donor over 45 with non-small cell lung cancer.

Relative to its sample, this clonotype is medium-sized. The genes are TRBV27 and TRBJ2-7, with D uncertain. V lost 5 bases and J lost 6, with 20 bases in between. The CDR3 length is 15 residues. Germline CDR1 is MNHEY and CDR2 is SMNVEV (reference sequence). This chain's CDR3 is CASSPREARSAEQYF. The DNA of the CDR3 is TGTGCCAGCAGTCCCCGAGAGGCCAGGTCTGCCGAGCAGTACTTC.

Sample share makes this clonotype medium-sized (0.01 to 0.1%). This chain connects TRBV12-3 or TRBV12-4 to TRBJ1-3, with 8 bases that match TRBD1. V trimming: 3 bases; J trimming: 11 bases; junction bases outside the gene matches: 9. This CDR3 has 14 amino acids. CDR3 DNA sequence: TGTGCCAGCAGTTTCGAGACAGGGGTTCATTCCATATATTTT. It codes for CASSFETGVHSIYF.

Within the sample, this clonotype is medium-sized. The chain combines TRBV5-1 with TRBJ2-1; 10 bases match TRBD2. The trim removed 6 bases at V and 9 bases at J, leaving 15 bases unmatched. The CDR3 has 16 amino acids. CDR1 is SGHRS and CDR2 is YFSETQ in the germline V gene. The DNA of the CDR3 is TGCGCCAGCACCGACGGAAGCGGGGGGGCACTGGGTGAGCAGTTCTTC. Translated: CASTDGSGGALGEQFF.

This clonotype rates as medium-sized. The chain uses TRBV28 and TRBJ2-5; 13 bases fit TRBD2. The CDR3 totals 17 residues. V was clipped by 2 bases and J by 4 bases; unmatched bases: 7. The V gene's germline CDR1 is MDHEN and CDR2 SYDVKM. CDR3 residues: CASSLELAGGPRETQYF. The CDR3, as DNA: TGTGCCAGCAGTTTAGAACTAGCGGGGGGGCCGCGAGAGACCCAGTACTTC.

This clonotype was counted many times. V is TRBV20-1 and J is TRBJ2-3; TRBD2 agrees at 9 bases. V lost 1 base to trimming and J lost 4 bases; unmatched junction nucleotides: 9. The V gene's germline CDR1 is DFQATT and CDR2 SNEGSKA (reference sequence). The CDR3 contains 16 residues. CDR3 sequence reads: CSARGAGSGSPDTQYF. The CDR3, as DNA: TGCAGTGCTAGAGGGGCGGGTAGCGGGAGTCCAGATACGCAGTATTTT.

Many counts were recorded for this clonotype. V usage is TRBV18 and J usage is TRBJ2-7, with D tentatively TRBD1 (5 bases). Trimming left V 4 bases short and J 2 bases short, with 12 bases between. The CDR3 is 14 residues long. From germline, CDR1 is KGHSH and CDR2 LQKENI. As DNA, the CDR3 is TGTGCCAGCTCACTTGGGGAAGGGGCCTACGAGCAGTACTTC. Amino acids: CASSLGEGAYEQYF. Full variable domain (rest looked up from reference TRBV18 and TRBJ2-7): NAGVMQNPRHLVRRRGQEARLRCSPMKGHSHVYWYRQLPEEGLKFMVYLQKENIIDESGMPKERFSAEFPKEGPSILRIQQVVRGDSAAYFCASSLGEGAYEQYFGPGTRLTVT.

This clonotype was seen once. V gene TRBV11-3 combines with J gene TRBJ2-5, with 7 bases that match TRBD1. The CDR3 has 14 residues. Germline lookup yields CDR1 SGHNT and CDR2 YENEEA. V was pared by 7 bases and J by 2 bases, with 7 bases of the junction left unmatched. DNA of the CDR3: TGTGCCAGCAACGACAGGGCCATGCAAGAGACCCAGTACTTC. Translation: CASNDRAMQETQYF.

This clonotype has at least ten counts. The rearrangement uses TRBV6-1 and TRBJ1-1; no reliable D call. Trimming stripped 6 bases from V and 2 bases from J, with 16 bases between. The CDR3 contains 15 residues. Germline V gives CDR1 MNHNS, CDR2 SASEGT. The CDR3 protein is CASRLRASRNTEAFF. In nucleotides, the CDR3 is TGTGCCAGCAGATTACGGGCGTCGAGAAACACTGAAGCTTTCTTT.

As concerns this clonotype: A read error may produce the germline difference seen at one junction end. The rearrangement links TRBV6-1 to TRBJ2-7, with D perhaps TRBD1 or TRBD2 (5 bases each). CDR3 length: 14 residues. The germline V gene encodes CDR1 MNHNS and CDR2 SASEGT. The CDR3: CASRRDRDHYEKYF. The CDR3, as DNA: TGTGCCAGCAGACGGGACCGAGACCACTACGAGAAGTACTTC.

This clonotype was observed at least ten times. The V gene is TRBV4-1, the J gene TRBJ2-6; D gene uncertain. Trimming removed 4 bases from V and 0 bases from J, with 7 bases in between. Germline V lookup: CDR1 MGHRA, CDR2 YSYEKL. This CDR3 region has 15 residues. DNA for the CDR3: TGCGCCAGCAGCCCGTACCTCTCTGGGGCCAACGTCCTGACTTTC. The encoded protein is CASSPYLSGANVLTF.

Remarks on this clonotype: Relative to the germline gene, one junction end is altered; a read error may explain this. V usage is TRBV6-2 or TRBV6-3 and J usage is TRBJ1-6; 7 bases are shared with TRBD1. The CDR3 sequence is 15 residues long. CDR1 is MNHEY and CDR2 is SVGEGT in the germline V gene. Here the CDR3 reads CAISCRTGVNSPLHF. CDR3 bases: TGTGCCATCAGTTGTCGAACAGGGGTTAATTCACCCCTCCACTTT.

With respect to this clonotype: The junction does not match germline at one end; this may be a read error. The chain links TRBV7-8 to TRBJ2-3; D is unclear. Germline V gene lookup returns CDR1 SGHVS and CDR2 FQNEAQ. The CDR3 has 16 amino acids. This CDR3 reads CASNLSSTTSTDTQYF. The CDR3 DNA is TGCGCCAGCAACTTATCATCGACAACTAGCACAGATACGCAGTATTTT.

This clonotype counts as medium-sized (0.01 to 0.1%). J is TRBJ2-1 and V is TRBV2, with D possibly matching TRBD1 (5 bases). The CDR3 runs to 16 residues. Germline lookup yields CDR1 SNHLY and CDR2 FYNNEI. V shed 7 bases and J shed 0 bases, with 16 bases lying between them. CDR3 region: CASKLGHIRSYNEQFF. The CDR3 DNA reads TGTGCCAGCAAGCTCGGACATATTCGCTCCTACAATGAGCAGTTCTTC.

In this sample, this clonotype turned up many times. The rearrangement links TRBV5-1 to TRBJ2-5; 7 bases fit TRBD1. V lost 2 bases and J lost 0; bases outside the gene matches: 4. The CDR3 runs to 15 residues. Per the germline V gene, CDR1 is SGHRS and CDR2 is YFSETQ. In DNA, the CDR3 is TGCGCCAGCAGCTTCGGGACAGTGTACCAAGAGACCCAGTACTTC. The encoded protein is CASSFGTVYQETQYF.

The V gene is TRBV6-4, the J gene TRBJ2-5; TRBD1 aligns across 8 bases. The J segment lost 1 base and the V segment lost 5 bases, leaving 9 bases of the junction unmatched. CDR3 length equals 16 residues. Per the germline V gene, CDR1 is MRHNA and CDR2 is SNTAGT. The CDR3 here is CASSHTTGQVQETQYF. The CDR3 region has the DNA TGTGCCAGCAGTCACACCACGGGACAGGTCCAAGAGACCCAGTACTTC.

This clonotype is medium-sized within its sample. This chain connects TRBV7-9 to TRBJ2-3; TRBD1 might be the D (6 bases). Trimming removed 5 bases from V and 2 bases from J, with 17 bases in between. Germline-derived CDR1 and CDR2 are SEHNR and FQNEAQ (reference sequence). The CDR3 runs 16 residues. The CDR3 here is CASSDRQRQATDTQYF. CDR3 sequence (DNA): TGTGCCAGCAGCGACCGACAGAGACAGGCCACAGATACGCAGTATTTT.

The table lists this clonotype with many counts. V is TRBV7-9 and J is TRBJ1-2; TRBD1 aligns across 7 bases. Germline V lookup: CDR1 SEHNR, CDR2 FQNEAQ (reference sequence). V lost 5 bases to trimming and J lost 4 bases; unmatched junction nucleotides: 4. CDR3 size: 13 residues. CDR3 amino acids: CASSPGQTYGYTF. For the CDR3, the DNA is TGTGCCAGCAGCCCGGGACAGACCTATGGCTACACCTTC.

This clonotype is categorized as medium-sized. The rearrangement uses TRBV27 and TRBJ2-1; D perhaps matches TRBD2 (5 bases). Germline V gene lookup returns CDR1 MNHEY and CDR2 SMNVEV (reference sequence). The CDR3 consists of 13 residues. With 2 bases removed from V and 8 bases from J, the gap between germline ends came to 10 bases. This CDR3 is CASSLGLPDEQFF. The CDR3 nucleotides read TGTGCCAGCAGTTTAGGACTTCCCGATGAGCAGTTCTTC.

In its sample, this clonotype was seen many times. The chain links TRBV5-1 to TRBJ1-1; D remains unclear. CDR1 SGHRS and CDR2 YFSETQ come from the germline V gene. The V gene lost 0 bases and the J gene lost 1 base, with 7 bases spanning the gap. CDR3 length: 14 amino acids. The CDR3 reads CASSLASRNTEAFF. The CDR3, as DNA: TGCGCCAGCAGCTTGGCCAGCAGGAACACTGAAGCTTTCTTT. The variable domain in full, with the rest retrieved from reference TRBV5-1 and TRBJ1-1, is KAGVTQTPRYLIKTRGQQVTLSCSPISGHRSVSWYQQTPGQGLQFLFEYFSETQRNKGNFPGRFSGRQFSNSRSEMNVSTLELGDSALYLCASSLASRNTEAFFGQGTRLTVV.

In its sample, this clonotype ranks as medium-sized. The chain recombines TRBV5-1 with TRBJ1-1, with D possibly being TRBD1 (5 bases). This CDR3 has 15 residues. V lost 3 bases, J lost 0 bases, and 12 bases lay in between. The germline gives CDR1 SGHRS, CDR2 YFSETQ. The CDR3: CASSWQDTLNTEAFF. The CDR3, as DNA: TGCGCCAGCAGCTGGCAGGACACTTTGAACACTGAAGCTTTCTTT.

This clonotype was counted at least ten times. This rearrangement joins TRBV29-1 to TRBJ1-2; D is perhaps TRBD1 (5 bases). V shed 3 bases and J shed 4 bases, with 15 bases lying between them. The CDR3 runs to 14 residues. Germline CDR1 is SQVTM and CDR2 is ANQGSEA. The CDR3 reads CSVDEDMATYGYTF. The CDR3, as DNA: TGCAGCGTTGACGAGGACATGGCCACCTATGGCTACACCTTC.